The 28 T cell receptor beta chains given below trace back to one sample, sequenced in a study of identical twins. TCRdb recomputed calls from the 5' RACE reads with MiXCR, one row per CDR3 protein. The sample holds fewer than 800,000 distinct CDR3 sequences, just over 7% seen once. These data are also associated with another study on yellow fever vaccine responses in identical twins.

Sequenced material: PBMCs. The origin of the receptors is a woman aged 18 to 35 in good health.

This clonotype was recorded many times. V is TRBV3-1 and J is TRBJ2-3; D perhaps matches TRBD2 (5 bases). Deletions cut 6 bases from V and 3 bases from J, with 13 bases between. The CDR3 is 14 residues long. Per the germline V gene, CDR1 is LGHDT and CDR2 is YNNKEL (reference sequence). The CDR3 sequence: CASSPGRRTDTQYF. DNA of the CDR3: TGTGCCAGCAGTCCGGGGAGAAGGACAGATACGCAGTATTTT.

This clonotype was recorded a few times. V gene TRBV4-2 combines with J gene TRBJ2-3, with TRBD2 identical over 12 bases. The V segment lost 4 bases and the J segment 1 base; nucleotides outside the gene matches: 24. Germline V CDR1 and CDR2: LGHNA, YNFKEQ. CDR3 length: 23 amino acids. DNA for the CDR3: TGTGCCAGCAGCCTAGACGACCCCTCCGGGACTAGCGGGCCGGTCCAGGGCACAGATACGCAGTATTTT. This encodes CASSLDDPSGTSGPVQGTDTQYF.

This clonotype has a handful of counts. This chain connects TRBV24-1 to TRBJ2-2, with TRBD2 as a possible D gene (6 bases). Trimming took 2 bases from V and 5 from J, leaving 11 bases between them. This CDR3 has 15 amino acids. The germline CDR1 and CDR2 sequences are KGHDR and SFDVKD. CDR3 protein: CATSDSGLSTGELFF. The CDR3 coding sequence is TGTGCCACCAGTGATTCGGGACTCTCGACCGGGGAGCTGTTTTTT.

The chain combines TRBV6-2 or TRBV6-3 with TRBJ2-1; 15 bases map to TRBD2. The CDR3 extends over 17 amino acids. Trimming removed 5 bases from V and 1 base from J; junction bases left unmatched: 3. Germline CDR1 and CDR2: MNHEY and SVGEGT. CDR3 protein: CASSAGTSGRSYNEQFF. The DNA for the CDR3 is TGTGCCAGCAGTGCCGGGACTAGCGGGAGGTCCTACAATGAGCAGTTCTTC.

The chain has TRBV20-1 and TRBJ2-7; 7 positions match TRBD1. J lost 4 bases, V lost 4 bases, and 4 bases had no gene match. Germline assignment: CDR1 DFQATT and CDR2 SNEGSKA (reference sequence). The CDR3 length is 12 residues. The CDR3 DNA is TGCAGTGCTACACAGGGGTTGTACGAGCAGTACTTC. It yields the protein CSATQGLYEQYF.

A few counts support this clonotype. The genes are TRBV4-2 and TRBJ1-5; no clear D gene. The V end was cut by 0 bases, the J end by 7 bases, with 13 bases between. Germline V lookup: CDR1 LGHNA, CDR2 YNFKEQ. The CDR3 covers 15 residues. This CDR3 reads CASSQEEYGGQPQHF. CDR3 nucleotide sequence: TGTGCCAGCAGCCAAGAAGAGTACGGCGGGCAGCCCCAGCATTTT.

This chain links TRBV20-1 with TRBJ1-6; D might be TRBD1 (5 bases). V lost 3 bases and J 3 bases, leaving 12 bases between the germline ends. Looked up from germline, CDR1 is DFQATT and CDR2 is SNEGSKA (reference sequence). The CDR3 is 15 residues long. The CDR3 spells CSASGGTDYNSPLHF. CDR3 sequence (DNA): TGCAGTGCTAGCGGTGGGACCGACTATAATTCACCCCTCCACTTT.

This clonotype was detected ten times or more. This sequence joins TRBV27 and TRBJ2-3; the match to TRBD2 covers 7 bases. The CDR3 is 15 residues long. Per the germline V gene, CDR1 is MNHEY and CDR2 is SMNVEV (reference sequence). V lost 0 bases and J lost 6; bases outside the gene matches: 6. CDR3 protein: CASSLSLSGRDTQYF. CDR3 in DNA: TGTGCCAGCAGTTTATCGTTATCCGGGAGGGATACGCAGTATTTT.

About this clonotype: This likely comes from a read error, as the CDR3 has no conserved phenylalanine or tryptophan at its end. The genes are TRBV6-1 and TRBJ2-3; D gene unclear. Trimming stripped 11 bases from V and 6 bases from J, with 18 bases between. Germline V gene sequence: CDR1 MNHNS, CDR2 SASEGT. This CDR3 has 13 residues. CDR3 region: CAGMTISRDTQYY. In nucleotides, the CDR3 is TGTGCCGGCATGACGATTAGTCGGGATACGCAGTATTAT.

This clonotype was found many times. The chain carries TRBV12-3 or TRBV12-4 and TRBJ1-3; the match to TRBD1 covers 10 bases. This CDR3 comprises 17 residues. J gave up 3 bases and V 7 bases, and 12 bases lay outside the gene matches. CDR3 in DNA: TGTGCCAGCACCCCAGCCCCGGGACAGGGGTTTGGAAACACCATATATTTT. Translation: CASTPAPGQGFGNTIYF.

The table lists this clonotype with many counts. This rearrangement joins TRBV5-1 to TRBJ2-7; D is ambiguous. The CDR3 contains 15 residues. Germline V gene lookup returns CDR1 SGHRS and CDR2 YFSETQ. Trimming cost V 7 bases and J 0 bases, with 17 bases left between them. The DNA of the CDR3 is TGCGCCAGCTTCGAAGCCCCTTTTTTCTCCTACGAGCAGTACTTC. It translates to CASFEAPFFSYEQYF.

This clonotype was found many times. The chain recombines TRBV12-3 or TRBV12-4 with TRBJ2-1; D is undetermined. This CDR3 has 15 amino acids. V was cut by 5 bases and J by 3 bases, with 14 bases left in between. The CDR3 nucleotides are TGTGCCAGCAGTCACTATCCCGAGAGCTACAATGAGCAGTTCTTC. Protein product: CASSHYPESYNEQFF.

This chain connects TRBV6-5 to TRBJ2-3; D is undetermined. This CDR3 contains 12 residues. The germline V and J ends were trimmed by 6 bases and 6 bases, with 10 bases remaining between them. Per the germline V gene, CDR1 is MNHEY and CDR2 is SVGAGI. The CDR3 coding sequence is TGTGCCAGCAGCAACATTCTGGATACGCAGTATTTT. Its protein is CASSNILDTQYF.

V usage is TRBV20-1 and J usage is TRBJ2-7, with D perhaps TRBD2 (5 bases). The V gene lost 4 bases and the J gene lost 0 bases, with 10 bases spanning the gap. Germline V gene data show CDR1 as DFQATT and CDR2 as SNEGSKA (reference sequence). The CDR3 is 13 amino acids. In DNA, the CDR3 is TGCAGTGCTACCGGGATCGGCTCCTACGAGCAGTACTTC. Translated: CSATGIGSYEQYF.

This clonotype was detected ten times or more. The CDR3 loop is CASSRTINEQFF. The CDR3 nucleotides are TGTGCCAGCAGTCGAACTATCAATGAGCAGTTCTTC. The rearrangement uses TRBV27 and TRBJ2-1; no clear D gene. This CDR3 spans 12 amino acids. Looked up from germline, CDR1 is MNHEY and CDR2 is SMNVEV (reference sequence). The V gene lost 5 bases and the J gene lost 6 bases, with 8 bases spanning the gap.

This clonotype was counted a few times. The chain uses TRBV2 and TRBJ2-2; TRBD2 matches at 14 bases. The trim removed 5 bases at V and 6 bases at J, leaving 17 bases unmatched. Germline V gene sequence: CDR1 SNHLY, CDR2 FYNNEI. The CDR3 is 20 amino acids. CDR3 sequence reads: CASSHLTRTSGRILAGELFF. The CDR3 coding sequence is TGTGCCAGCAGTCACCTTACCCGGACTAGCGGGAGGATTCTGGCCGGGGAGCTGTTTTTT.

This clonotype has at least ten counts. The chain uses TRBV12-3 or TRBV12-4 and TRBJ2-7; 7 nucleotides line up with TRBD1. CDR3 length: 13 amino acids. After removal of 2 bases from V and 4 bases from J, the junction contained 2 bases not matched to a gene. CDR3 region: CASSLLTGYEQYF. The DNA of the CDR3 is TGTGCCAGCAGTTTACTGACAGGGTACGAGCAGTACTTC.

This clonotype has a handful of counts. The rearrangement links TRBV20-1 to TRBJ2-3, with 8 bases lining up with TRBD2. Germline-derived CDR1 and CDR2 are DFQATT and SNEGSKA (reference sequence). The CDR3 runs to 15 residues. The CDR3 sequence: CSLAGFPTSTDTQYF. The CDR3 nucleotides read TGCAGCTTAGCGGGGTTCCCGACAAGCACAGATACGCAGTATTTT.

This clonotype showed up just a few times. This chain links TRBV29-1 with TRBJ2-1, with a tentative D call TRBD2 (5 bases). The germline CDR1 and CDR2 sequences are SQVTM and ANQGSEA. This CDR3 comprises 16 residues. V was pared by 5 bases and J by 8 bases, with 25 bases between. The CDR3 is CSVQSLSGIDPHEQFF. CDR3 coding DNA: TGCAGCGTTCAGAGCCTGTCGGGGATCGATCCCCATGAGCAGTTCTTC.

This clonotype has a count of ten or more. The chain combines TRBV5-1 with TRBJ2-1; 7 nucleotides agree with TRBD2. This CDR3 spans 14 amino acids. The V segment lost 6 bases and the J segment 8 bases; nucleotides outside the gene matches: 11. Germline lookup yields CDR1 SGHRS and CDR2 YFSETQ. This CDR3 is CASKIRGSFDEQFF. In DNA, the CDR3 is TGCGCCAGCAAGATACGCGGGAGCTTCGATGAGCAGTTCTTC. Filled out from reference TRBV5-1 and TRBJ2-1, the complete variable domain reads KAGVTQTPRYLIKTRGQQVTLSCSPISGHRSVSWYQQTPGQGLQFLFEYFSETQRNKGNFPGRFSGRQFSNSRSEMNVSTLELGDSALYLCASKIRGSFDEQFFGPGTRLTVL.

The genes are TRBV20-1 and TRBJ1-5, with a possible D match to TRBD1 (5 bases). CDR1 and CDR2 from the germline V gene are DFQATT and SNEGSKA (reference sequence). This CDR3 spans 14 amino acids. V was shortened by 3 bases and J by 4 bases, with 13 bases between the two germline ends. Written as DNA, the CDR3 is TGCAGTGCTAGCAGGGCCCTCCCGAATCAGCCCCAGCATTTT. Its protein product is CSASRALPNQPQHF.

This clonotype has a count of ten or more. The genes are TRBV9 and TRBJ2-3; D is unclear. CDR3 size: 13 residues. The V gene lost 0 bases and the J gene lost 4 bases, with 6 bases spanning the gap. Germline V gives CDR1 SGDLS, CDR2 YYNGEE. Written as DNA, the CDR3 is TGTGCCAGCAGCGTAGGAGTGGCAGATACGCAGTATTTT. Protein sequence: CASSVGVADTQYF.

This clonotype was counted between two and nine times. The rearrangement uses TRBV20-1 and TRBJ1-5; no definite D call. CDR1 DFQATT and CDR2 SNEGSKA come from the germline V gene (reference sequence). The CDR3 is made up of 11 amino acids. Between the trimmed V and J ends, which lost 6 bases and 6 bases, there was a span of 9 bases. CDR3: CSATGSQPQHF. The DNA of the CDR3 is TGCAGTGCCACCGGGAGTCAGCCCCAGCATTTT.

This clonotype was counted only a few times. The chain combines TRBV23-1 with TRBJ2-7; perhaps TRBD2 as D (6 bases). TRBV23-1 is an ORF for which the function is uncertain. This CDR3 has 16 amino acids. V dropped 0 bases and J dropped 0 bases, with 12 bases sitting between them. This chain's CDR3 is CASSQSIGRSSYEQYF. CDR3 nucleotides: TGCGCCAGCAGTCAATCGATAGGGAGGAGCTCCTACGAGCAGTACTTC.

The sample holds a few counts of this clonotype. The chain couples TRBV12-3 or TRBV12-4 to TRBJ1-5, with D maybe TRBD1 (5 bases). This CDR3 has 15 residues. Between the trimmed V and J ends, which lost 4 bases and 0 bases, there was a span of 10 bases. In nucleotides, the CDR3 is TGTGCCAGCAGTTCACAGGCTTATAGCAATCAGCCCCAGCATTTT. This sequence encodes CASSSQAYSNQPQHF.

This clonotype was seen a few times. The V gene is TRBV11-2, the J gene TRBJ2-1, with 13 bases that match TRBD2. Germline lookup yields CDR1 SGHAT and CDR2 FQNNGV. The trim removed 1 base at V and 8 bases at J, leaving 5 bases unmatched. This CDR3 is built from 16 residues. The CDR3 DNA reads as TGTGCCAGCAGCTTAGGGGGGACTAGCGGGGTAGATGAGCAGTTCTTC. Translating gives CASSLGGTSGVDEQFF.

This clonotype was seen more than once but under ten times. The chain uses TRBV10-3 and TRBJ2-1, with 9 bases lining up with TRBD1. The V gene's germline CDR1 is ENHRY and CDR2 SYGVKD. Losses at the gene ends were 7 bases for V and 9 bases for J; bases not matched to a gene: 13. This CDR3 has 15 amino acids. In DNA form, the CDR3 reads TGTGCCATCAACAATCCGGGACAGGGTTTCGGTGAGCAGTTCTTC. Residues: CAINNPGQGFGEQFF.

This sequence joins TRBV3-1 and TRBJ2-7; D gene unclear. Looked up from germline, CDR1 is LGHDT and CDR2 is YNNKEL (reference sequence). Trimming pared 1 base from V and 2 bases from J, leaving 12 bases between. The CDR3 runs 15 residues. CDR3 nucleotides: TGTGCCAGCAGCCAAGGTCCCGCTAGTCCCTACGAGCAGTACTTC. Residues: CASSQGPASPYEQYF.